The 25 T cell receptor beta chains below all came from one sample that was sequenced in a study of T cells after yellow fever vaccination. One entry per CDR3 protein results from TCRdb running MiXCR on the 5' RACE reads. The data show roughly 32,000 distinct CDR3 sequences, around 4.3% seen once. The source material was CD8+ T cells sorted from PBMCs, sampled 5 days after the yellow fever booster vaccination. These TCRs come from a man aged 25-45 years who received the YFV17D yellow fever vaccine.

This clonotype was observed many times. This chain connects TRBV7-2 to TRBJ2-7, with 8 bases aligning to TRBD2. CDR1 is SGHTA and CDR2 is FQGNSA in the germline V gene. The CDR3 totals 15 residues. Germline trimming cut 6 bases from V and 2 bases from J; bases unmatched to any gene: 9. The CDR3 is CASSILSGGAYEQYF. Written as DNA, the CDR3 is TGTGCCAGCAGTATTTTATCGGGGGGGGCCTACGAGCAGTACTTC.

This clonotype was detected many times. V usage is TRBV5-4 and J usage is TRBJ1-2; 10 bases align to TRBD1. The V gene end was trimmed by 4 bases and the J gene end by 3 bases; junction bases not matched to a gene: 3. The CDR3 contains 14 residues. Germline CDR1 SGHNT, CDR2 YYREEE (reference sequence). CDR3 bases: TGTGCCAGCAGCCCCGGGACAGGGGACTATGGCTACACCTTC. Its translation: CASSPGTGDYGYTF.

This clonotype was detected ten times or more. CDR3 protein: CASSQRVVEQFF. CDR3 DNA: TGCGCCAGCAGTCAAAGGGTAGTTGAGCAGTTCTTC. This chain links TRBV23-1 with TRBJ2-1, with D hard to call. TRBV23-1 is classed as an ORF, of uncertain function. With 2 bases removed from V and 9 bases from J, the gap between germline ends came to 8 bases. The CDR3 covers 12 residues.

This clonotype appeared many times. The rearrangement uses TRBV7-2 and TRBJ2-7, with TRBD2 identical over 11 bases. With V trimmed by 1 base and J by 3 bases, 5 bases remained unmatched. Per germline, CDR1 SGHTA and CDR2 FQGNSA. The CDR3 covers 16 residues. The CDR3 DNA reads as TGTGCCAGCAGCTTAGAAATAGCGGGAGGGGACTACGAGCAGTACTTC. Amino acid sequence: CASSLEIAGGDYEQYF.

Many counts were recorded for this clonotype. V usage is TRBV7-9 and J usage is TRBJ1-5, with D tentatively TRBD1 (6 bases). Looked up from germline, CDR1 is SEHNR and CDR2 is FQNEAQ (reference sequence). With 1 base removed from V and 7 bases from J, the gap between germline ends came to 8 bases. This CDR3 is 13 amino acids long. The CDR3 DNA reads as TGTGCCAGCAGCTTAGTAGGGGGACAGCCCCAGCATTTT. Translating it yields CASSLVGGQPQHF.

This clonotype was found many times. The genes are TRBV10-2 and TRBJ2-1; TRBD1 aligns across 9 bases. Germline-derived CDR1 and CDR2 are WSHSY and SAAADI. V lost 7 bases, J lost 8 bases, and 15 bases stayed unmatched. This CDR3 is built from 16 residues. CDR3 nucleotide sequence: TGCGCCAGCATGAAGACAGGGGGGGAAAAGTACGATGAGCAGTTCTTC. Translated, it gives CASMKTGGEKYDEQFF.

This clonotype was observed many times. The CDR3, as DNA: TGTGCCAGCAGCCACGGGGGGGGAACCTACGAGCAGTACTTC. It translates to CASSHGGGTYEQYF. This sequence joins TRBV7-2 and TRBJ2-7; the match to TRBD2 covers 8 bases. V trimming: 5 bases; J trimming: 2 bases; junction bases outside the gene matches: 5. CDR3 length: 14 amino acids. CDR1 and CDR2 from the germline V gene are SGHTA and FQGNSA.

This clonotype was counted many times. This sequence joins TRBV4-1 and TRBJ2-5; D unclear. V lost 4 bases and J 5 bases, leaving 11 bases between the germline ends. The CDR3 runs 13 residues. Germline values: CDR1 MGHRA, CDR2 YSYEKL. The chain's CDR3 is CASSRVVQETQYF. CDR3 in DNA: TGCGCCAGCAGCCGAGTAGTCCAGGAGACCCAGTACTTC.

This clonotype was detected ten times or more. The chain employs TRBV12-3 or TRBV12-4 and TRBJ2-3; no clear D gene. The CDR3 sequence is 12 residues long. Trimming left V 11 bases short and J 0 bases short, with 9 bases between. The CDR3 reads CALGSSTDTQYF. CDR3 DNA: TGTGCCCTGGGCTCAAGCACAGATACGCAGTATTTT.

This clonotype has ten or more counts. The CDR3 protein is CASSEHSHSYEQYF. CDR3 sequence (DNA): TGTGCCAGCAGTGAACATAGTCATTCTTACGAGCAGTACTTC. This chain links TRBV25-1 with TRBJ2-7; no definite D call. Germline loops: CDR1 MGHDK, CDR2 SYGVNS. Trimming took off 2 bases at V and 4 bases at J, with 12 bases between the two ends. The CDR3 contains 14 residues.

This clonotype was recorded many times. J is TRBJ2-5 and V is TRBV11-2; 8 nucleotides agree with TRBD1. CDR1 is SGHAT and CDR2 is FQNNGV in the germline V gene. The CDR3 extends over 14 amino acids. The J segment lost 5 bases and the V segment lost 3 bases, leaving 5 bases of the junction unmatched. This CDR3 is CASSFGQGGETQYF. DNA for the CDR3: TGTGCCAGCAGCTTTGGACAGGGAGGCGAGACCCAGTACTTC.

This clonotype was counted many times. The rearrangement uses TRBV3-1 and TRBJ2-1; D possibly corresponds to TRBD1 (6 bases). Per germline, CDR1 LGHDT and CDR2 YNNKEL (reference sequence). The CDR3 spans 13 residues. V was clipped by 4 bases and J by 8 bases, with 12 bases between them. CDR3 bases: TGTGCCAGCAGCCGCTTCAAGGGGGATGAGCAGTTCTTC. Protein product: CASSRFKGDEQFF.

At least ten counts were recorded for this clonotype. This chain uses TRBV6-2 or TRBV6-3 with TRBJ1-2, with a weak D call TRBD1 (5 bases). This CDR3 contains 14 residues. Germline-derived CDR1 and CDR2 are MNHEY and SVGEGT. V lost 7 bases to trimming and J lost 4 bases, with 16 bases between them. CDR3 sequence (DNA): TGTGCCAGCAACCCAAGAGGACATATCTATGGCTACACCTTC. It is translated as CASNPRGHIYGYTF.

This clonotype was seen repeatedly, ten times or more. V gene TRBV9 combines with J gene TRBJ2-7; TRBD2 aligns across 10 bases. The V gene's germline CDR1 is SGDLS and CDR2 YYNGEE. The CDR3 spans 16 residues. With V trimmed by 2 bases and J by 5 bases, 10 bases remained unmatched. The CDR3: CASSVLAGGGIHEQYF. The CDR3 region has the DNA TGTGCCAGCAGCGTGTTAGCGGGAGGAGGTATACACGAGCAGTACTTC.

The table lists this clonotype with many counts. This chain links TRBV6-5 with TRBJ2-7, with TRBD1 identical over 7 bases. The V segment lost 0 bases and the J segment 7 bases; nucleotides outside the gene matches: 9. This CDR3 spans 15 amino acids. Germline V gene sequence: CDR1 MNHEY, CDR2 SVGAGI. The CDR3 sequence: CASSYSGSGGEEQYF. The CDR3 region has the DNA TGTGCCAGCAGTTACTCGGGGTCAGGGGGAGAGGAGCAGTACTTC.

This clonotype showed up many times. The chain is built from TRBV5-1 and TRBJ2-7; TRBD1 agrees at 8 bases. Trimming at V came to 7 bases and at J to 4 bases, leaving 13 bases not matched to a gene. Per the germline V gene, CDR1 is SGHRS and CDR2 is YFSETQ. This CDR3 has 15 residues. The CDR3 sequence is CASRGSAGGSYEQYF. The CDR3 bases are TGCGCCAGCCGCGGAAGTGCAGGGGGCAGTTACGAGCAGTACTTC.

This clonotype was seen many times. The rearrangement uses TRBV7-2 and TRBJ2-1; no clear D gene. The germline V gene encodes CDR1 SGHTA and CDR2 FQGNSA. The CDR3 spans 14 residues. Trimming removed 2 bases from V and 0 bases from J, with 5 bases in between. The CDR3 loop reads CASSLSVSYNEQFF. As DNA, the CDR3 is TGTGCCAGCAGCTTATCAGTCTCCTACAATGAGCAGTTCTTC.

Ten or more counts support this clonotype. The rearrangement joins TRBV7-6 to TRBJ2-1; a weak D match, TRBD1 (5 bases). Germline V gene lookup returns CDR1 SGHVS and CDR2 FNYEAQ. V gave up 3 bases and J gave up 6 bases, with 12 bases separating them. The CDR3 sequence is 14 residues long. The CDR3 loop reads CASSFWGPSNEQFF. The CDR3 DNA reads as TGTGCCAGCAGCTTCTGGGGCCCGAGCAATGAGCAGTTCTTC. Supplemented by reference TRBV7-6 and TRBJ2-1, the full variable domain reads GAGVSQSPRYKVTKRGQDVALRCDPISGHVSLYWYRQALGQGPEFLTYFNYEAQQDKSGLPNDRFSAERPEGSISTLTIQRTEQRDSAMYRCASSFWGPSNEQFFGPGTRLTVL.

At least ten counts were recorded for this clonotype. This chain links TRBV7-8 with TRBJ2-7; 7 bases fit TRBD2. The germline V gene has CDR1 SGHVS and CDR2 FQNEAQ. Trimming at V came to 1 base and at J to 5 bases, leaving 5 bases not matched to a gene. The CDR3 has 14 residues. This CDR3 is CASSLVRESHEQYF. The CDR3 nucleotides are TGTGCCAGCAGCTTAGTGCGGGAGTCCCACGAGCAGTACTTC.

This clonotype was picked up one time. The chain is built from TRBV6-2 or TRBV6-3 and TRBJ1-2, with a weak D call TRBD1 (5 bases). This CDR3 has 14 amino acids. Germline V gene data show CDR1 as MNHEY and CDR2 as SVGEGT. Deletions cut 6 bases from V and 0 bases from J, with 11 bases between. The CDR3 reads CASSPGRSNYGYTF. In nucleotides, the CDR3 is TGTGCCAGCAGCCCGGGACGTTCTAACTATGGCTACACCTTC.

The table lists this clonotype with many counts. V and J are TRBV14 and TRBJ2-1, with 8 bases fitting TRBD2. In germline, CDR1 is SGHDN, CDR2 FVKESK. This CDR3 comprises 16 residues. V shed 4 bases and J 9 bases; nucleotides not matched to a gene: 14. The CDR3 protein is CASSLLAAGRGGEQFF. DNA for the CDR3: TGTGCCAGCAGCCTTTTAGCGGCCGGGAGGGGAGGTGAGCAGTTCTTC.

This clonotype appeared many times. The rearrangement links TRBV29-1 to TRBJ2-2; 7 nucleotides match TRBD1. CDR3 size: 12 residues. Looked up from germline, CDR1 is SQVTM and CDR2 is ANQGSEA. With V trimmed by 4 bases and J by 6 bases, 2 bases remained unmatched. In DNA, the CDR3 is TGCAGCGTTGGACAGGGTTCCGGGGAGCTGTTTTTT. Translating it yields CSVGQGSGELFF.

This clonotype is medium-sized in the sample. The V gene is TRBV4-3, the J gene TRBJ2-1, with TRBD1 as a possible D gene (6 bases). Trimming shortened V by 0 bases and J by 4 bases, and 10 bases separated the two germline ends. The CDR3 runs 15 residues. Looked up from germline, CDR1 is LGHNA and CDR2 is YSLEER. The CDR3 DNA reads as TGCGCCAGCAGCCAAGATACAGGGCTTTACAATGAGCAGTTCTTC. Translated: CASSQDTGLYNEQFF.

Ten or more counts support this clonotype. The rearrangement joins TRBV21-1 to TRBJ2-2; the D call of TRBD2 is as the table states it, not checked on the DNA. TRBV21-1 is classified as a pseudogene. The CDR3 sequence is 19 residues long. In nucleotides, the CDR3 is TGTGCCAGCACCCGACTTTTCCTTAAGGACGAGCGGGAGACCGGGGAGCTGTTTTTT. This encodes CASTRLFLKDERETGELFF.

This clonotype was observed many times. V gene TRBV5-5 combines with J gene TRBJ2-2, with a weak D call TRBD2 (5 bases). There are 15 residues in the CDR3. Per the germline V gene, CDR1 is SGHKS and CDR2 is YYEKEE (reference sequence). Deletions cut 1 base from V and 1 base from J, with 8 bases between. The CDR3 nucleotides are TGTGCCAGCAGCTTGCTCGGGGTGAACACCGGGGAGCTGTTTTTT. It encodes CASSLLGVNTGELFF.